These T cell receptor beta chains were read from a single sample in a study of CD8+ T cells in alopecia areata. Method: immunoSEQ multiplex PCR; TCRdb's copy keeps in-frame clones and lacks some. The sample records 110,000 to 150,000 clones, around 50% being singletons. The sample here was CD8+ T cells sorted from blood, taken at week 4, from a patient treated with tofacitinib. The origin of the receptors is a human donor with alopecia areata. The conserved cysteine and the conserved F or W are not part of the CDR3 here.

v_gene,CDR3aa
TRBV27,ASSLQGTETQY
TRBV30,AWSVFQAHGYT
TRBV2,ASSDSLDTIY
TRBV9,ASSVAGTGFGEQY
TRBV11-2,ASSRQGGSYNEQF
TRBV7-9,ASSLGTSGVQETQY
TRBV13,ASRLGMASTDTQY
TRBV5-1,ASRFGRDTGELF
TRBV15,ATTLADYNEQF
TRBV7-8,ASSAFSGGDHYGYT
TRBV7-9,ASSPILLGAYEQY
TRBV2,ASSEWPGGKDYNSPLH
TRBV5-6,ASSSTSYEQY
TRBV27,ASSLLGTDNEKLF
TRBV30,AWGPLAEAF
TRBV11-1,ASSEDPDRRGEQY
TRBV5-6,ASSLGNLALELF
TRBV27,ASSSLSGRQY
TRBV5-1,ASSGGLHQETQY
TRBV30,AWEPGQGYGYT
TRBV14,ASSLGPEGNQPQH
TRBV10-3,AISESGAYEQY
TRBV11-2,ASSPIKNTGDGYT
TRBV4-1,ASSHAGRASGNTIY
TRBV6-5,ASSTTGELF
TRBV27,ASSPFWGEQY
TRBV27,ASSLTRDNSPLH
TRBV29-1,SVTGWETTEAF
TRBV5-1,ASSWTGTARGDHGYT
TRBV6-5,ASSYSARSAGELF
TRBV4-1,ASSQSSSGGGELF